The 9 T cell receptor beta chains given below trace back to one sample, sequenced in a study of blood T cell repertoires in COVID-19. Clones were sequenced by immunoSEQ multiplex PCR, and TCRdb holds only the in-frame ones, with some missing. The data contain approximately 76,000 clones, around 79% of them singletons. Sequencing used peripheral blood. Receptor source: a woman in her 70s with acute or convalescent COVID-19.

The rearrangement uses TRBV28 and TRBJ1-3; the D is unclear. Trimming removed 0 bases at V and 4 bases at J, with 19 bases between. The CDR3 runs to 18 residues. Germline loops: CDR1 MDHEN, CDR2 SYDVKM. The CDR3 DNA follows: TGTGCCAGCAGTTTATGGGCAAGCGGAGGTCGGACCGGAAACACCATATATTTT. Protein sequence: CASSLWASGGRTGNTIYF.

The V call is TRBV14, the J call TRBJ1-2; 7 nucleotides align to TRBD1. V dropped 1 base and J dropped 5; count of bases not matched to a gene: 10. Germline loops: CDR1 SGHDN, CDR2 FVKESK. This CDR3 is built from 16 residues. The CDR3 reads CASSQGTGPHLYGYTF. DNA of the CDR3: TGTGCCAGCAGCCAAGGGACAGGACCGCATTTATATGGCTACACCTTC.

This chain connects TRBV6-4 to TRBJ1-1; 7 nucleotides line up with TRBD1. The ends lost 6 bases at V and 4 bases at J; junction bases unmatched: 8. This CDR3 has 14 amino acids. In germline, CDR1 is MRHNA, CDR2 SNTAGT. DNA for the CDR3: TGTGCCAGCAGCCGCTCGACAGGGAGCACTGAAGCTTTCTTT. It translates to CASSRSTGSTEAFF.

The rearrangement uses TRBV2 and TRBJ1-4, with D perhaps matching TRBD1 (6 bases). CDR3 length: 15 residues. Trimming took off 6 bases at V and 2 bases at J, with 13 bases between the two ends. Germline V gene data show CDR1 as SNHLY and CDR2 as FYNNEI. The CDR3 nucleotides are TGTGCCAGCAGAAGTATCAGGGGTACTAATGAAAAACTGTTTTTT. This translates into CASRSIRGTNEKLFF.

The chain has TRBV7-2 and TRBJ2-7; TRBD2 matches at 13 bases. V lost 3 bases to trimming and J lost 6 bases; unmatched junction nucleotides: 5. The CDR3 extends over 15 amino acids. CDR1 SGHTA and CDR2 FQGNSA come from the germline V gene. CDR3 sequence: CASSLGLAGLGEQYF. As DNA, the CDR3 is TGTGCCAGCAGCTTGGGACTAGCGGGATTAGGCGAGCAGTACTTC.

The chain links TRBV15 to TRBJ1-2, with a weak D call TRBD1 (6 bases). This CDR3 has 13 residues. V lost 8 bases, J lost 8 bases, and 18 bases lay in between. From germline, CDR1 is LNHNV and CDR2 YYDKDF (reference sequence). CDR3 nucleotide sequence: TGTGCCACCCGGGACACGAAGCTCATAGGCTACACCTTC. This sequence encodes CATRDTKLIGYTF.

The chain joins TRBV11-2 to TRBJ2-1; TRBD1 aligns across 8 bases. CDR3 length: 15 amino acids. Trimming at V came to 5 bases and at J to 7 bases, leaving 10 bases not matched to a gene. Germline lookup yields CDR1 SGHAT and CDR2 FQNNGV. This CDR3 reads CASSPGQGANNEQFF. CDR3 DNA sequence: TGTGCCAGCAGCCCAGGGCAGGGGGCTAATAATGAGCAGTTCTTC.

The genes are TRBV19 and TRBJ1-1; possibly TRBD1 for D (5 bases). The CDR3 length is 13 residues. V was pared by 5 bases and J by 5 bases, with 12 bases between. Germline V gene sequence: CDR1 LNHDA, CDR2 SQIVND (reference sequence). CDR3 protein: CASSRGTVTEAFF. The CDR3 coding sequence is TGTGCCAGTAGTCGCGGGACCGTGACTGAAGCTTTCTTT.

Remarks on this clone: Within the sample, other DNA sequences also encode this same CDR3. This chain joins TRBV5-6 and TRBJ1-6; D is unclear. V was clipped by 2 bases and J by 3 bases, with 6 bases between them. The CDR3 loop spans 14 amino acids. Per the germline V gene, CDR1 is SGHDT and CDR2 is YYEEEE. The CDR3 nucleotides read TGTGCCAGCAGCTTACGAGACTATAATTCACCCCTCCACTTT. It encodes CASSLRDYNSPLHF. Drawing the rest from reference TRBV5-6 and TRBJ1-6, the complete variable domain is DAGVTQSPTHLIKTRGQQVTLRCSPKSGHDTVSWYQQALGQGPQFIFQYYEEEERQRGNFPDRFSGHQFPNYSSELNVNALLLGDSALYLCASSLRDYNSPLHFGNGTRLTVT.